This T cell receptor (beta chain) was retrieved from a study of blood T cells in healthy people across ages. Study findings and constraints: Calculation of diversity from one million T cells yielded estimates considered to be underestimates.

With regard to this clonotype: The antigen is unknown.

Peripheral blood from each donor was collected in a volume of 9.5 to 10 milliliters. Combining a sample-barcoded 5' primer with a J-beta primer mix, a second PCR ran for roughly 6 to 11 cycles. TCRdb re-called the 5' RACE reads with MiXCR, one entry per CDR3 protein. The sample holds roughly 730,000 distinct CDR3 sequences, approximately 60% seen once. V was trimmed by 5 bases and J by 1 base, leaving 20 bases between them. The length of the CDR3 is 17 residues. Germline CDR1 reads LNHNV; CDR2 reads YYDKDF (reference sequence). The TCR sequence derives from a man aged 40-55 years in good health. The gene calls are TRBV15 and TRBJ2-5; D gene unclear. The specimen was blood. CDR3 in amino acids: CATSRKAGRGPQETQYF. Here the CDR3 DNA reads TGTGCCACCAGCCGTAAGGCAGGCCGCGGCCCCCAAGAGACCCAGTACTTC.